Sequencing of this T cell receptor beta chain was carried out in a study of T cell changes during pregnancy in multiple sclerosis. In its sample, this clone was seen a few times. Libraries were prepared by immunoSEQ multiplex PCR; TCRdb keeps only in-frame clonotypes and omits some of them. The table has fewer than 30,000 clones, more than 90% seen once. In germline, CDR1 is KGHSH, CDR2 LQKENI. The CDR3 has 17 residues. After removal of 2 bases from V and 4 bases from J, the junction contained 11 bases not matched to a gene. The chain couples TRBV18 to TRBJ1-1; 9 bases agree with TRBD1. This clonotype originated in a female donor with multiple sclerosis, enrolled in a pregnancy study. Sample: CD8+ T cells from peripheral blood mononuclear cells, taken before pregnancy. In DNA, the CDR3 is TGTGCCAGCTCACCAGGAAATACAGGGGGCTTGGTCACTGAAGCTTTCTTT. It yields the protein CASSPGNTGGLVTEAFF.